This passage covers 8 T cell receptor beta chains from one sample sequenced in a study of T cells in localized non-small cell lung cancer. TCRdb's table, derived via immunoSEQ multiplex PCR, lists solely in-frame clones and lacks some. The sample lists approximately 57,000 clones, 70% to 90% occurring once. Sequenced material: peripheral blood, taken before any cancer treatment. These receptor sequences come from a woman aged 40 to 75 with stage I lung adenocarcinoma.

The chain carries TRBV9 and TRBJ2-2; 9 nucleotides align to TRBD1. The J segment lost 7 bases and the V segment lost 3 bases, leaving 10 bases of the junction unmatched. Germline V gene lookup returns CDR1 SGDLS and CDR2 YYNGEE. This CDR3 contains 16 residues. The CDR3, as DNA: TGTGCCAGCAGCGCACAGGGGGCCGCACATAACGGGGAGCTGTTTTTT. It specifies CASSAQGAAHNGELFF.

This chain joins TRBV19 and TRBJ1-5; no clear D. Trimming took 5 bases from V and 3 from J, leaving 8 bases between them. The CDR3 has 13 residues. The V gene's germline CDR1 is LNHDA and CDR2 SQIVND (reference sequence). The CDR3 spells CASSDGLNQPQHF. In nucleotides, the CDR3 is TGTGCCAGTAGTGACGGACTCAATCAGCCCCAGCATTTT.

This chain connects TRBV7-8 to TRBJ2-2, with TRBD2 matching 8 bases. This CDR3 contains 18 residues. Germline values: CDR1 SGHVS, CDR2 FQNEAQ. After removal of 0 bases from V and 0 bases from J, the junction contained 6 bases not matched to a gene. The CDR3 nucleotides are TGTGCCAGCAGCTTAGCGCGGGCGGGGGGTTCGAACACCGGGGAGCTGTTTTTT. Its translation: CASSLARAGGSNTGELFF.

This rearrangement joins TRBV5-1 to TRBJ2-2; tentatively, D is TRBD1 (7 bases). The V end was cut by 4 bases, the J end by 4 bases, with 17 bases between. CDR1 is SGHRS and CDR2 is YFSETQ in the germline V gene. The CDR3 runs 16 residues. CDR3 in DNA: TGCGCCAGCAGCCCCCGAGGGCAGGGGGGCACCGGGGAGCTGTTTTTT. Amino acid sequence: CASSPRGQGGTGELFF.

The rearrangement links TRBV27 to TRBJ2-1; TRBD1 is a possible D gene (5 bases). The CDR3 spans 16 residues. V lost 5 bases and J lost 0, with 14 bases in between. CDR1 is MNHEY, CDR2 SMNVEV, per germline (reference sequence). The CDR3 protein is CASSIQGLSSYNEQFF. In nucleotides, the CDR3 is TGTGCCAGCAGTATTCAGGGTCTCAGCTCCTACAATGAGCAGTTCTTC.

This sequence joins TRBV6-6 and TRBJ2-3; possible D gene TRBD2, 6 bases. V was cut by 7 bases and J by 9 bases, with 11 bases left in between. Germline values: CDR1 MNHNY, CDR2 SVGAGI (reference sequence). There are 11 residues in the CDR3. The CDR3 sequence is CASTLGGTQYF. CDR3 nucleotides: TGTGCCAGCACCCTAGGAGGGACGCAGTATTTT.

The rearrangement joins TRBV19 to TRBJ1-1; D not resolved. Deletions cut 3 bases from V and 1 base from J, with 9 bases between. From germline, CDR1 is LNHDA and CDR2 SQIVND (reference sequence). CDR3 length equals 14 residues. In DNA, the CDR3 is TGTGCCAGTAGTATCTCCGTCCAGAACACTGAAGCTTTCTTT. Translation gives CASSISVQNTEAFF. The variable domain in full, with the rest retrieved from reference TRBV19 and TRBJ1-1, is DGGITQSPKYLFRKEGQNVTLSCEQNLNHDAMYWYRQDPGQGLRLIYYSQIVNDFQKGDIAEGYSVSREKKESFPLTVTSAQKNPTAFYLCASSISVQNTEAFFGQGTRLTVV.

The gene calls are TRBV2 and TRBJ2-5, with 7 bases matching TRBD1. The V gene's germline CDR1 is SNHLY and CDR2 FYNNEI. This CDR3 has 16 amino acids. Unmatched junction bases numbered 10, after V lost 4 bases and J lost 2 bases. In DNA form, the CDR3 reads TGTGCCAGCAGTGCCCTAAGAGGGGGCCTTCAAGAGACCCAGTACTTC. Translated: CASSALRGGLQETQYF.